The sequence of this T cell receptor beta chain was determined in a study of PD-1 blockade in mismatch repair-deficient tumors. Germline-derived CDR1 and CDR2 are SEHNR and FQNEAQ (reference sequence). V was clipped by 10 bases and J by 2 bases; unmatched bases: 9. This CDR3 contains 14 residues. Sequencing was performed with immunoSEQ multiplex PCR; in TCRdb, only in-frame clones are kept and a portion is missing. The table includes about 100,000 clones, over 75% detected once. The genes are TRBV7-9 and TRBJ2-3; 7 positions match TRBD2. The sequencing here drew on peripheral blood, taken around 8 months after starting pembrolizumab. This clonotype was obtained from an adult with mismatch repair-deficient cancer. The CDR3 sequence: CATGASGNTDTQYF. As DNA, the CDR3 is TGTGCCACGGGAGCTAGCGGAAACACAGATACGCAGTATTTT.